This T cell receptor (beta chain) was captured in a study of blood T cell dynamics during melanoma immunotherapy. The overall study: Metastatic melanoma patients received first-line pembrolizumab or nivolumab plus ipilimumab.

The time point: pre-treatment baseline. Profiling relied on immunoSEQ multiplex PCR, and the TCRdb table lists in-frame clones only, not all of them. The table records fewer than 1,500 clones, around three quarters of them present only once. The J segment lost 5 bases and the V segment lost 4 bases, leaving 16 bases of the junction unmatched. This CDR3 has 17 residues. CDR1 is SQVTM, CDR2 ANQGSEA, per germline. V gene TRBV29-1 combines with J gene TRBJ2-3; 9 positions agree with TRBD1. This TCR was sampled from a human donor with melanoma. The material sequenced was central memory CD8+ T cells from blood, taken from a patient treated with checkpoint blockade. The CDR3, as DNA: TGCAGCGTTGCAAAGGTTCGGGGACAGGGTCTCCGAGATACGCAGTATTTT. It is translated as CSVAKVRGQGLRDTQYF.